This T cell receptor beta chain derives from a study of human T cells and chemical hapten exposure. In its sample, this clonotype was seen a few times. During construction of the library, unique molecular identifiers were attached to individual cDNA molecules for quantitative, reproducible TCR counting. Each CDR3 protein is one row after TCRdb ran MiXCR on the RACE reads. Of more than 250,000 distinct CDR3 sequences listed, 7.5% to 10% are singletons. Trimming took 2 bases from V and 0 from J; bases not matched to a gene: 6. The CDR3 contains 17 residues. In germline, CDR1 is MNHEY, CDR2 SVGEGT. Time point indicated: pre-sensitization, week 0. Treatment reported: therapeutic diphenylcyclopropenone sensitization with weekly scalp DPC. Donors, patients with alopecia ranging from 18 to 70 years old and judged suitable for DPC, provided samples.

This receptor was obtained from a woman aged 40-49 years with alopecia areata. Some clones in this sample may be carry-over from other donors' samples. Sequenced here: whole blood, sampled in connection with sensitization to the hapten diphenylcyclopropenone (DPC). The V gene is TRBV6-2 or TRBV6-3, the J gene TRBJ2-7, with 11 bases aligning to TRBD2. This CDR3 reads CASSYAGLAGRSYEQYF. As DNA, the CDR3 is TGTGCCAGCAGTTACGCAGGACTAGCGGGTCGCTCCTACGAGCAGTACTTC.